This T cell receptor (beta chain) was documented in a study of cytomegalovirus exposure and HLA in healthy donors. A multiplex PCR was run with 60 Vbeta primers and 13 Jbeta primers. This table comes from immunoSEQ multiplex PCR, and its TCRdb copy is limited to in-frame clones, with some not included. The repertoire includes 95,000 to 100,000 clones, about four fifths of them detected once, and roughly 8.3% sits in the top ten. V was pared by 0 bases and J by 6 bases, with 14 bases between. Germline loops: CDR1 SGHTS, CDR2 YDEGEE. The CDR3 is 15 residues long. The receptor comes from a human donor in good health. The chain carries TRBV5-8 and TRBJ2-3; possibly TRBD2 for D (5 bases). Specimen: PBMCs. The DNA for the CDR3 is TGTGCCAGCAGCTTGGGGAGGTTGACTTTGGATACGCAGTATTTT. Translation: CASSLGRLTLDTQYF.